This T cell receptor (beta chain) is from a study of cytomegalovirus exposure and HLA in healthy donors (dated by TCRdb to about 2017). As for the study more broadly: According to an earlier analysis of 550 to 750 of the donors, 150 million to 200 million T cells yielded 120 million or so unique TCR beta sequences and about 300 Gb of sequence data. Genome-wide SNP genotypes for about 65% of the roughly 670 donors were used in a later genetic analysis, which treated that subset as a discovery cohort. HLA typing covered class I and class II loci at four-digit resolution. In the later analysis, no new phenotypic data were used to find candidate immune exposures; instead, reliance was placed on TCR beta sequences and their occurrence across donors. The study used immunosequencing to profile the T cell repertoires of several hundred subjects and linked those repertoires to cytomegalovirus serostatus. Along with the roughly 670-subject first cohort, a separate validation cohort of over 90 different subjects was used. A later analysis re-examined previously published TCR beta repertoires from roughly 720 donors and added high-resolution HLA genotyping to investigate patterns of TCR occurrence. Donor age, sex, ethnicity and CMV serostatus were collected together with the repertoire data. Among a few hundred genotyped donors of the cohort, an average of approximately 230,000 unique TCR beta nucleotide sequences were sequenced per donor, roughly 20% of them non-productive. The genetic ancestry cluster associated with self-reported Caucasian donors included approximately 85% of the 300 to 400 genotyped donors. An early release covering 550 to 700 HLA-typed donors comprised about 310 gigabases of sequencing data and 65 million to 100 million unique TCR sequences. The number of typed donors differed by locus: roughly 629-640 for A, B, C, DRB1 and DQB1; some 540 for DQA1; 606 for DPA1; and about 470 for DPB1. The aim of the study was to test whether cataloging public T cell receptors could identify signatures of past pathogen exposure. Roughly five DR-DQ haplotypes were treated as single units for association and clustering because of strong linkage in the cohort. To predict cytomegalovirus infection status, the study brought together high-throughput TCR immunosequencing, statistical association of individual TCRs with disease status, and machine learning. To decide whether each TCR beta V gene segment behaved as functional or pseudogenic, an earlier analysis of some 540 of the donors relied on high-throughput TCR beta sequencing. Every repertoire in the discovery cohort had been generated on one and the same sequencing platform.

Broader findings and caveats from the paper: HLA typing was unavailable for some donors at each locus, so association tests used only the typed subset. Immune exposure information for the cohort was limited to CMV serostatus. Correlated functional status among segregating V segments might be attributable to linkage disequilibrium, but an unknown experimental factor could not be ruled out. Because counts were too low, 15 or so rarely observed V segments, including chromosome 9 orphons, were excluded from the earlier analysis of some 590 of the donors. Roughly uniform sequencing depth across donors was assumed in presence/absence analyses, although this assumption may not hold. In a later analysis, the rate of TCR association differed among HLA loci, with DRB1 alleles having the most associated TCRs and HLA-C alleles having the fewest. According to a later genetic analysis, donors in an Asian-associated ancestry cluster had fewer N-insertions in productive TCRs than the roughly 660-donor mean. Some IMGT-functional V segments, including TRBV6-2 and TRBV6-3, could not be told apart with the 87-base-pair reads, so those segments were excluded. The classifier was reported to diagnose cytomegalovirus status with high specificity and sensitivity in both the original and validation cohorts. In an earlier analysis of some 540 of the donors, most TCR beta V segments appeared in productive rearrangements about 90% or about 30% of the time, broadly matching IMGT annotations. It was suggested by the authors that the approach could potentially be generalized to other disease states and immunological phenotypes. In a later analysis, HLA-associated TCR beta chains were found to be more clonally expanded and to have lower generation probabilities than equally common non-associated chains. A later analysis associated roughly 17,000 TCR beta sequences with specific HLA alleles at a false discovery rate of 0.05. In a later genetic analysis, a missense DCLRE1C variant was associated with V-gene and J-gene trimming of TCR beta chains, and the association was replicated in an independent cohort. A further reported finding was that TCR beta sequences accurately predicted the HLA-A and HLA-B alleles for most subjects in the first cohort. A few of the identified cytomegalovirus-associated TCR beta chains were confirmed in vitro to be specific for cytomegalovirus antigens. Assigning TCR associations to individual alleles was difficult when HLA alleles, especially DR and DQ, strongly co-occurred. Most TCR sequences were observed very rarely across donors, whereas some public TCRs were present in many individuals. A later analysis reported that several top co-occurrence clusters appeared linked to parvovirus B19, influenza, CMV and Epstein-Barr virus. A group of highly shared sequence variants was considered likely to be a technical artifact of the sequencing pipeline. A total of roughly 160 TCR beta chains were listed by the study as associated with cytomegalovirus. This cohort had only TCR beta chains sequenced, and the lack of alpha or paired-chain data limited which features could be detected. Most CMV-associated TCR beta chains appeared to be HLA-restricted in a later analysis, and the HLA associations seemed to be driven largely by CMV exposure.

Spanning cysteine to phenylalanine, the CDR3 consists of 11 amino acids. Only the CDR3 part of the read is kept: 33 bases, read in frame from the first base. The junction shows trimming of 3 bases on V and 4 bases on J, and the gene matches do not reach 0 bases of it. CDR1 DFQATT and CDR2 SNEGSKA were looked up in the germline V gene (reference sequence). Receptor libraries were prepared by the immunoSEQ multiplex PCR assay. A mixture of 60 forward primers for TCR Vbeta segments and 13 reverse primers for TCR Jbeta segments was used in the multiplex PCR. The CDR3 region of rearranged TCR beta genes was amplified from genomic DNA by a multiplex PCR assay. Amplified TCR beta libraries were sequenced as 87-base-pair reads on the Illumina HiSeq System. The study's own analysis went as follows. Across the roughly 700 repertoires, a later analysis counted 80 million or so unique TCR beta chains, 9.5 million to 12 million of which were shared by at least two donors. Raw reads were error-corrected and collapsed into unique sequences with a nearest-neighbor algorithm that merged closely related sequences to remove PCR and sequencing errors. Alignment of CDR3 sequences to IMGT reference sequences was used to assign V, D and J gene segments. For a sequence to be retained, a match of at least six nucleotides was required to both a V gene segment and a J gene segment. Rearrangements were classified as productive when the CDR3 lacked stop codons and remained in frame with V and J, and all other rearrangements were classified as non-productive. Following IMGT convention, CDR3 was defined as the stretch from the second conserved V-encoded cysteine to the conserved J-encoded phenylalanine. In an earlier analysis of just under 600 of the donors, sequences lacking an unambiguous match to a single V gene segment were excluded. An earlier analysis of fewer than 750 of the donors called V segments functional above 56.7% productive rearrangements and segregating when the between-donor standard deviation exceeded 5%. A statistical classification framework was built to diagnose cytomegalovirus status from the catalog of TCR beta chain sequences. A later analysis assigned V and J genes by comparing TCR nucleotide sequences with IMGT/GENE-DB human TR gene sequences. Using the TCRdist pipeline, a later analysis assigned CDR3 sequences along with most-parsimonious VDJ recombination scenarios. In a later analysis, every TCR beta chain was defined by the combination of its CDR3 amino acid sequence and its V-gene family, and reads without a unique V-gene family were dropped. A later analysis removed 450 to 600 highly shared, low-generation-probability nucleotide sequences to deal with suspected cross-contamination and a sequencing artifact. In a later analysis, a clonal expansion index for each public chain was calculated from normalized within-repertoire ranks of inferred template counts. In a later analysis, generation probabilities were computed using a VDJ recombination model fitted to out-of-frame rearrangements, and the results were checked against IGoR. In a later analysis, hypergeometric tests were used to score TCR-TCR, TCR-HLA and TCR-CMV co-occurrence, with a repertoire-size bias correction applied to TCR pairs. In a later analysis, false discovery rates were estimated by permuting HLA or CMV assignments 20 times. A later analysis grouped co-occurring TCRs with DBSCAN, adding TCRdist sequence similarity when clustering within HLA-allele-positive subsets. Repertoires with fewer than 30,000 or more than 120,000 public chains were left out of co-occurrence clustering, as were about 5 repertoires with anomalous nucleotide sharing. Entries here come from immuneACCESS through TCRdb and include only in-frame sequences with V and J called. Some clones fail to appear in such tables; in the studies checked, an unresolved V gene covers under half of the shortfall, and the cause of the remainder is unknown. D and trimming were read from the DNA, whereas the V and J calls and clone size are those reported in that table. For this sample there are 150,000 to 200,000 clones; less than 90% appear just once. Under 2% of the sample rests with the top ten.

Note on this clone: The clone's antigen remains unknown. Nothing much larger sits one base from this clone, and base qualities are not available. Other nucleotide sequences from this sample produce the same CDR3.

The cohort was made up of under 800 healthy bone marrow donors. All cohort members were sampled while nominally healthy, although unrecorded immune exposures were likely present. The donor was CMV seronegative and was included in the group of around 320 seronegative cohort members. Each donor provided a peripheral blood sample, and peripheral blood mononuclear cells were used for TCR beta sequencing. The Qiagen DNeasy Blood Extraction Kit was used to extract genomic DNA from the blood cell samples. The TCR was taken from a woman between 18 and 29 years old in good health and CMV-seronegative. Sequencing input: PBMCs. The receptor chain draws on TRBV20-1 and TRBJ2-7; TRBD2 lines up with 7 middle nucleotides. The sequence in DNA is TGCAGTGCTAGGGGGGGGTACGAGCAGTACTTC. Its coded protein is CSARGGYEQYF.